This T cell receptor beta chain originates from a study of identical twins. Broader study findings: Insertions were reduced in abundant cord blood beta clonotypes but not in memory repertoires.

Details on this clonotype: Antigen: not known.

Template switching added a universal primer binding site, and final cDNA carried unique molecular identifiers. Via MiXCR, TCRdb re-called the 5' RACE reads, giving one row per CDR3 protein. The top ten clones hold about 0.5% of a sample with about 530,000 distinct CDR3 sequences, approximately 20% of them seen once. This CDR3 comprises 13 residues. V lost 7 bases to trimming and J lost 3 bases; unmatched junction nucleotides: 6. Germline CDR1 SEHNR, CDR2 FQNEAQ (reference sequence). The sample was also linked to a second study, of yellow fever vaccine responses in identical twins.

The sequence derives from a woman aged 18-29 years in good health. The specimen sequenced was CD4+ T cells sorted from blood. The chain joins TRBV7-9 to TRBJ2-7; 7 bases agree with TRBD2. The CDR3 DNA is TGTGCCAGCAAGGAGACGGGGGGCTACGAGCAGTACGTC. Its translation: CASKETGGYEQYV.